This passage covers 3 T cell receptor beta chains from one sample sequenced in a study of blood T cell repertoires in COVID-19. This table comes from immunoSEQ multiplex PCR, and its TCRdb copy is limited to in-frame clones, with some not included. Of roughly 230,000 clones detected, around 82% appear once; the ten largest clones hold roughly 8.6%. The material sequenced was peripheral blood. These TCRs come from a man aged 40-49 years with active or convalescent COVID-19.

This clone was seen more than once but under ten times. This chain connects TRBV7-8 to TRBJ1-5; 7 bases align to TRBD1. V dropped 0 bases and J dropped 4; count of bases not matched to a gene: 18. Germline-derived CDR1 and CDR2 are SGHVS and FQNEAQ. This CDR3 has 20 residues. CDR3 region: CASSLASGGTGTEMNQPQHF. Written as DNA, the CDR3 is TGTGCCAGCAGCTTAGCCAGCGGGGGAACCGGGACAGAGATGAATCAGCCCCAGCATTTT.

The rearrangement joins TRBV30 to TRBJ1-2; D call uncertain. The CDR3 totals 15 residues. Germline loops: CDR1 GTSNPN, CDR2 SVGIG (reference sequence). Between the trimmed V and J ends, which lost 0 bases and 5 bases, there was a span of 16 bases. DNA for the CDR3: TGTGCCTGGAGTGTAACATTTGGGAGGAGGTATGGCTACACCTTC. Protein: CAWSVTFGRRYGYTF.

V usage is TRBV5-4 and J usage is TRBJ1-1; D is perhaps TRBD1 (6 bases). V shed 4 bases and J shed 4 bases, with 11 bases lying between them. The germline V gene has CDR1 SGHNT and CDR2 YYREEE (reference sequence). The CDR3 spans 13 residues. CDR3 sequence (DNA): TGTGCCAGCAGCCGAACAGGGTCCACTGAAGCTTTCTTT. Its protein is CASSRTGSTEAFF.